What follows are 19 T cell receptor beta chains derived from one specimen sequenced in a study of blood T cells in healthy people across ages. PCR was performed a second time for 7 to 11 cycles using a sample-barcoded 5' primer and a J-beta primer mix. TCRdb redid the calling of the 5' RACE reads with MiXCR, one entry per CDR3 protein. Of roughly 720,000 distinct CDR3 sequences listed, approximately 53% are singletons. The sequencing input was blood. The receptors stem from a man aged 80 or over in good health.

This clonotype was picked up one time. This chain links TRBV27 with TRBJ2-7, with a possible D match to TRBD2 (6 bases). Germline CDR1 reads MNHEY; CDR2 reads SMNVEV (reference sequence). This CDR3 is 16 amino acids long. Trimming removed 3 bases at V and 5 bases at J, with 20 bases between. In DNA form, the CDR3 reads TGTGCCAGCAGTTTTTTACCGGGGTACACGGGGGACGAGCAGTACTTC. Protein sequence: CASSFLPGYTGDEQYF.

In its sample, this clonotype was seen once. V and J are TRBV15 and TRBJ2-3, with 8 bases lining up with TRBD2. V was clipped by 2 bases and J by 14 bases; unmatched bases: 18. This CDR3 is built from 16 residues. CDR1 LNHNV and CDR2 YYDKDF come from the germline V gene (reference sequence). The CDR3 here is CATSRPGSGNHRYAYF. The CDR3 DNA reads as TGTGCCACCAGCAGACCGGGTAGCGGGAATCACAGATACGCGTATTTT.

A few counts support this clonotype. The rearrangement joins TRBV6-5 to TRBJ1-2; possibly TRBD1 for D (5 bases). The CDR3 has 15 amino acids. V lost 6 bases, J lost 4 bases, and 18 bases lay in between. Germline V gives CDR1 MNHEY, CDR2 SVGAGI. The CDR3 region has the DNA TGTGCCAGCAGGCCAGGGACGGCAGTGGGCTATGGCTACACCTTC. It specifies CASRPGTAVGYGYTF.

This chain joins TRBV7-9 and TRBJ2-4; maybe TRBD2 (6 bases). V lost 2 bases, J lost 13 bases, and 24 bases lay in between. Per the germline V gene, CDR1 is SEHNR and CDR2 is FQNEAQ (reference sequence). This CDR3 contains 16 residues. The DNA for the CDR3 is TGTGCCAGCAGCTTACTCGGGAGCCTTGAGGGTAATGAGCAGTACTTC. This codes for CASSLLGSLEGNEQYF.

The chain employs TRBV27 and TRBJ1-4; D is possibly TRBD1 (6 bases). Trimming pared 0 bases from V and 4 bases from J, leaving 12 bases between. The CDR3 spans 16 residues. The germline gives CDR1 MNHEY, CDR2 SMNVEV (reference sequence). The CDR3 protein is CASSLSAGTFNEKLFF. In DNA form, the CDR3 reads TGTGCCAGCAGTTTATCGGCGGGGACATTTAATGAAAAACTGTTTTTT.

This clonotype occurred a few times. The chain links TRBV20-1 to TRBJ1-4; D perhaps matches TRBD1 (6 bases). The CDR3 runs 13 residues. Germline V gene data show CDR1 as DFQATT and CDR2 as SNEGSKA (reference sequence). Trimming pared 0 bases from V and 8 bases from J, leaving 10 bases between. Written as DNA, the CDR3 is TGCAGTGCTAGAGATGGGGGCGGAGAAAAACTGTTTTTT. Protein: CSARDGGGEKLFF.

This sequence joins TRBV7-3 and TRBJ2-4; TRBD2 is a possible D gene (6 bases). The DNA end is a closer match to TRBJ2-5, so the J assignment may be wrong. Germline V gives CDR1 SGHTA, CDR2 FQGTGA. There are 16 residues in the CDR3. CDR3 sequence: CASSLAPGEGQKTQYF. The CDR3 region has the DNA TGTGCCAGCAGCTTGGCCCCGGGAGAGGGGCAAAAGACCCAGTACTTC.

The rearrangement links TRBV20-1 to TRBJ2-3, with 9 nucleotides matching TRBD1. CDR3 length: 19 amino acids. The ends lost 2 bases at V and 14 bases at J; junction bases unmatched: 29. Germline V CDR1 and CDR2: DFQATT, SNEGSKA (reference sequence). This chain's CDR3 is CSARPPVPASGQGHRYAYF. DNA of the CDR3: TGCAGTGCTAGACCTCCAGTTCCGGCCTCGGGACAGGGACACAGATACGCGTATTTT.

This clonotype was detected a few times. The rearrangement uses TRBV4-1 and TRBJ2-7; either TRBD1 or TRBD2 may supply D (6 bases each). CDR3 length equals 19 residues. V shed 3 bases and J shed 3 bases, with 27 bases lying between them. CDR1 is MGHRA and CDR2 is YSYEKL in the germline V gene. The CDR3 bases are TGCGCCAGCAGCCAGACGGGGGATCGATTGTCCAGGGGAGGCTACGAGCAGTACTTC. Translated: CASSQTGDRLSRGGYEQYF.

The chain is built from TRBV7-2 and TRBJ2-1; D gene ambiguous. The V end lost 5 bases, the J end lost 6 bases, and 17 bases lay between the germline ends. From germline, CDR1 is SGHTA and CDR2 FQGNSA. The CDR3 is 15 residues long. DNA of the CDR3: TGTGCCAGCAGCAAGGACCCCTTGTTGGCCAATGAGCAGTTCTTC. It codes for CASSKDPLLANEQFF.

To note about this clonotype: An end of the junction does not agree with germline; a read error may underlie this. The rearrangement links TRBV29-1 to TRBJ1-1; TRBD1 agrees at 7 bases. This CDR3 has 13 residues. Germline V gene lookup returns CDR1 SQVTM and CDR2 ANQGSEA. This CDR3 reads CSAEQGLNTEAFF. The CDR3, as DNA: TGCAGCGCTGAACAGGGGTTGAACACTGAAGCTTTCTTT.

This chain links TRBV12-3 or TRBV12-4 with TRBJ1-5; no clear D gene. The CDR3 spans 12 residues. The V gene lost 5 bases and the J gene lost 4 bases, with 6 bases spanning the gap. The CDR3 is CASSERNQPQHF. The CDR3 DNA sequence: TGTGCCAGCAGTGAACGGAATCAGCCCCAGCATTTT.

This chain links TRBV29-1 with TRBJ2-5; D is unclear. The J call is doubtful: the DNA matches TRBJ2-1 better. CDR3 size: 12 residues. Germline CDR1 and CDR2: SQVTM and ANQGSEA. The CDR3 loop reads CSVDLVPYEQFF. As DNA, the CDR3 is TGCAGCGTTGACCTGGTACCCTACGAGCAGTTCTTC.

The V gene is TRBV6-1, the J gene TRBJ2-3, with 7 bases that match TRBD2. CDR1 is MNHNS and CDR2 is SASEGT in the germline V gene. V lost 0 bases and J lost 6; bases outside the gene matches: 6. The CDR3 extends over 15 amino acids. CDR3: CASSEAGGPRDTQYF. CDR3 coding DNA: TGTGCCAGCAGTGAAGCGGGAGGGCCGAGGGATACGCAGTATTTT.

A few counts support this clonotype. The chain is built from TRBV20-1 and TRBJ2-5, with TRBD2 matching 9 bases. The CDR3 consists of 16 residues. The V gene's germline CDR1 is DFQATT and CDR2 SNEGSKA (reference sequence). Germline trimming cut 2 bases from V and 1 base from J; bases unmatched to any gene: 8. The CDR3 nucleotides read TGCAGTGCTAGATTACTCGCGGGAGGGTTCCAAGAGACCCAGTACTTC. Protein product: CSARLLAGGFQETQYF.

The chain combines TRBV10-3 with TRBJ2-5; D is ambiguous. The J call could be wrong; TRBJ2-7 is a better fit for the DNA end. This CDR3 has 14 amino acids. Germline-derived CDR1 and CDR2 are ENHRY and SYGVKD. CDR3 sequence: CAISDGYNTYEQYF. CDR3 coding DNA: TGTGCCATCAGTGATGGGTACAATACCTACGAGCAGTACTTC.

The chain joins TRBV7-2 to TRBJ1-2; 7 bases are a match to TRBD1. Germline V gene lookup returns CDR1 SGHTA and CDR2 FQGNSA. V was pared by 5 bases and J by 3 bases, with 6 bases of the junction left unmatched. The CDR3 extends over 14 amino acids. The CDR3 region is CASSRDSVDYGYTF. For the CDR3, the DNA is TGTGCCAGCAGCCGGGACAGCGTGGACTATGGCTACACCTTC. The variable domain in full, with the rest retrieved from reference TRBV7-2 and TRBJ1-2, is GAGVSQSPSNKVTEKGKDVELRCDPISGHTALYWYRQSLGQGLEFLIYFQGNSAPDKSGLPSDRFSAERTGGSVSTLTIQRTQQEDSAVYLCASSRDSVDYGYTFGSGTRLTVV.

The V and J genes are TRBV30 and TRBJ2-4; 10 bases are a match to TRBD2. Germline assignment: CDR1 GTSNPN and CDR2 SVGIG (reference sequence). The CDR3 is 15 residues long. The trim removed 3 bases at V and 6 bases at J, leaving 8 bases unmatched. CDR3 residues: CAWRSSGSSRNIQYF. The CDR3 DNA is TGTGCCTGGAGGTCTAGCGGGAGTTCCAGAAACATTCAGTACTTC.

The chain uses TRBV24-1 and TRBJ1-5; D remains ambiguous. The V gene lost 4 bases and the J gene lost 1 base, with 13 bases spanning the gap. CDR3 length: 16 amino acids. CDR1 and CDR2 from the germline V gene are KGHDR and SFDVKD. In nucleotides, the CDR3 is TGTGCCACCAGTGAGGCCCGGGTGGGAAGCAATCAGCCCCAGCATTTT. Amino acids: CATSEARVGSNQPQHF.